The 32 T cell receptor beta chains presented below share a single source sample, sequenced in a study of cytomegalovirus exposure and HLA in healthy donors. The PCR was carried out with 60 Vbeta primers and 13 Jbeta primers. Generated by immunoSEQ multiplex PCR, the TCRdb table keeps only in-frame clones and is missing some. Seen here are under 90,000 clones, 77% observed once, and the top ten hold 2.5% to 3.5%. The sample was PBMCs. The receptors originated from a man aged 45-60 years in good health and CMV-seropositive.

This chain joins TRBV27 and TRBJ1-5; D might be TRBD1 (6 bases). CDR1 and CDR2 (germline): MNHEY, SMNVEV (reference sequence). This CDR3 spans 14 amino acids. V lost 8 bases and J lost 1, with 12 bases in between. Written as DNA, the CDR3 is TGTGCCAGCCGCTCAGACAGGAGCAATCAGCCCCAGCATTTT. It yields the protein CASRSDRSNQPQHF.

V and J are TRBV9 and TRBJ2-7; 10 bases line up with TRBD1. This CDR3 has 14 amino acids. In germline, CDR1 is SGDLS, CDR2 YYNGEE. With 7 bases clipped from V and 7 bases from J, the junction kept 11 bases outside the gene matches. CDR3 coding DNA: TGTGCCAGCGGACTCGACAGGGGGCTAAGAGAGCAGTACTTC. Translating it yields CASGLDRGLREQYF. Full variable domain (missing parts from reference TRBV9 and TRBJ2-7): DSGVTQTPKHLITATGQRVTLRCSPRSGDLSVYWYQQSLDQGLQFLIQYYNGEERAKGNILERFSAQQFPDLHSELNLSSLELGDSALYFCASGLDRGLREQYFGPGTRLTVT.

The gene calls are TRBV14 and TRBJ1-2; tentatively, D is TRBD1 (5 bases). The length of the CDR3 is 13 residues. Germline V lookup: CDR1 SGHDN, CDR2 FVKESK. Trimming left V 5 bases short and J 4 bases short, with 11 bases between. CDR3: CASSSGLTYGYTF. In DNA form, the CDR3 reads TGTGCCAGCAGCTCAGGGTTGACCTATGGCTACACCTTC.

This sequence joins TRBV7-3 and TRBJ2-2, with D unresolved. V was clipped by 5 bases and J by 8 bases, with 15 bases between them. From germline, CDR1 is SGHTA and CDR2 FQGTGA. The CDR3 is made up of 14 amino acids. CDR3 coding DNA: TGTGCCAGCAGCCCCTCTTCCGTCCCTGGGGAGCTGTTTTTT. This codes for CASSPSSVPGELFF.

This chain connects TRBV6-6 to TRBJ2-2, with 8 bases matching TRBD1. With 2 bases clipped from V and 5 bases from J, the junction kept 4 bases outside the gene matches. The germline gives CDR1 MNHNY, CDR2 SVGAGI (reference sequence). The CDR3 totals 15 residues. DNA for the CDR3: TGTGCCAGCAGTTACCGGGACAGGAAGACCGGGGAGCTGTTTTTT. Its translation: CASSYRDRKTGELFF.

CDR3 sequence reads: CASSYSGGGEYYGYTF. The CDR3 nucleotides read TGTGCCAGCAGTTACTCCGGGGGGGGCGAATACTATGGCTACACCTTC. The rearrangement joins TRBV6-5 to TRBJ1-2; TRBD1 might be the D (6 bases). The CDR3 consists of 16 residues. Trimming took 0 bases from V and 3 from J, leaving 14 bases between them. Germline loops: CDR1 MNHEY, CDR2 SVGAGI.

The J gene is TRBJ2-1, the V gene TRBV5-1, with D hard to call. V was trimmed by 0 bases and J by 0 bases, leaving 7 bases between them. Germline V gene data show CDR1 as SGHRS and CDR2 as YFSETQ. The CDR3 is 15 residues long. DNA of the CDR3: TGCGCCAGCAGCTTGGCGCCGAGCTCCTACAATGAGCAGTTCTTC. It encodes CASSLAPSSYNEQFF.

The V call is TRBV4-1, the J call TRBJ2-2; D is ambiguous. Per the germline V gene, CDR1 is MGHRA and CDR2 is YSYEKL. V lost 3 bases to trimming and J lost 1 base, with 6 bases between them. The CDR3 is 14 residues long. The CDR3 region has the DNA TGCGCCAGCAGCCACTACCAGAACACCGGGGAGCTGTTTTTT. Protein product: CASSHYQNTGELFF.

CDR3 in amino acids: CASSLSGGETQYF. The CDR3 nucleotides read TGTGCCAGCAGCTTAAGCGGGGGAGAGACCCAGTACTTC. The V and J genes are TRBV7-3 and TRBJ2-5; 7 nucleotides line up with TRBD2. The CDR3 consists of 13 residues. Unmatched junction bases numbered 0, after V lost 1 base and J lost 4 bases. Germline CDR1 SGHTA, CDR2 FQGTGA. Complete variable domain (other parts from reference TRBV7-3 and TRBJ2-5): GAGVSQTPSNKVTEKGKYVELRCDPISGHTALYWYRQSLGQGPEFLIYFQGTGAADDSGLPNDRFFAVRPEGSVSTLKIQRTERGDSAVYLCASSLSGGETQYFGPGTRLLVL.

The genes are TRBV6-1 and TRBJ1-3, with 11 bases aligning to TRBD1. The CDR3 covers 15 residues. Trimming took 6 bases from V and 2 from J; bases not matched to a gene: 3. Germline V gene lookup returns CDR1 MNHNS and CDR2 SASEGT. The CDR3 coding sequence is TGTGCCAGCAGCCTGGGACAGGGGGCTGGAAACACCATATATTTT. Protein product: CASSLGQGAGNTIYF.

CDR3 region: CASSFLDRGLYEQYF. DNA for the CDR3: TGTGCCAGCAGTTTCCTAGACAGGGGCCTCTACGAGCAGTACTTC. The chain uses TRBV27 and TRBJ2-7; 8 bases line up with TRBD1. Germline V gives CDR1 MNHEY, CDR2 SMNVEV (reference sequence). V was clipped by 3 bases and J by 3 bases; unmatched bases: 7. This CDR3 is 15 amino acids long.

V and J are TRBV30 and TRBJ2-1; 8 bases are a match to TRBD2. Germline V gene data show CDR1 as GTSNPN and CDR2 as SVGIG (reference sequence). V gave up 5 bases and J gave up 0 bases; unmatched junction bases: 3. This CDR3 comprises 14 residues. This CDR3 reads CAWLTSGSYNEQFF. CDR3 nucleotide sequence: TGTGCCTGGCTTACTAGCGGCTCCTACAATGAGCAGTTCTTC.

The chain employs TRBV11-3 and TRBJ1-1; D is unclear. Germline values: CDR1 SGHNT, CDR2 YENEEA. The CDR3 runs to 15 residues. Trimming cost V 4 bases and J 2 bases, with 14 bases left between them. The CDR3 region has the DNA TGTGCCAGCAGCTCGCCTGGGAGGGTAAACACTGAAGCTTTCTTT. Its protein product is CASSSPGRVNTEAFF. The full variable domain, its missing parts supplied by reference TRBV11-3 and TRBJ1-1, is EAGVVQSPRYKIIEKKQPVAFWCNPISGHNTLYWYLQNLGQGPELLIRYENEEAVDDSQLPKDRFSAERLKGVDSTLKIQPAELGDSAVYLCASSSPGRVNTEAFFGQGTRLTVV.

V is TRBV7-9 and J is TRBJ2-2, with 7 bases identical to TRBD2. V dropped 3 bases and J dropped 3; count of bases not matched to a gene: 4. CDR1 is SEHNR, CDR2 FQNEAQ, per germline (reference sequence). The CDR3 has 15 residues. The CDR3 protein is CASSLEGRDTGELFF. The CDR3 nucleotides read TGTGCCAGCAGCTTGGAAGGGAGGGACACCGGGGAGCTGTTTTTT.

This clone has just one count. An end of the junction differs from the germline gene, which may be a read error. This chain joins TRBV19 and TRBJ2-7; 8 nucleotides match TRBD2. Germline-derived CDR1 and CDR2 are LNHDA and SQIVND (reference sequence). The CDR3 runs to 17 residues. Written as DNA, the CDR3 is TGTGCCAGTAGTATAGCTCACTTTGGACTAGCCGGTTACGAGCCGTACTTC. Translating gives CASSIAHFGLAGYEPYF.

The chain uses TRBV5-4 and TRBJ1-1; D gene uncertain. Germline V CDR1 and CDR2: SGHNT, YYREEE (reference sequence). This CDR3 has 13 amino acids. Trimming took 5 bases from V and 2 from J, leaving 10 bases between them. The CDR3 loop reads CASRVGANTEAFF. The CDR3 DNA reads TGTGCCAGCAGGGTGGGCGCAAACACTGAAGCTTTCTTT.

This clone was seen a handful of times. The chain is built from TRBV11-2 and TRBJ2-2; 14 bases are a match to TRBD2. CDR1 SGHAT and CDR2 FQNNGV come from the germline V gene. This CDR3 is built from 17 residues. The junction had 8 bases not matched to a gene; V was cut back by 4 bases and J by 7 bases. The CDR3 is CASSSRLAGGPDGELFF. As DNA, the CDR3 is TGTGCCAGCAGCTCCCGACTAGCGGGAGGGCCGGACGGGGAGCTGTTTTTT. Complete variable domain (other parts from reference TRBV11-2 and TRBJ2-2): EAGVAQSPRYKIIEKRQSVAFWCNPISGHATLYWYQQILGQGPKLLIQFQNNGVVDDSQLPKDRFSAERLKGVDSTLKIQPAKLEDSAVYLCASSSRLAGGPDGELFFGEGSRLTVL.

This chain connects TRBV19 to TRBJ1-5, with D tentatively TRBD1 (5 bases). V was trimmed by 3 bases and J by 4 bases, leaving 13 bases between them. This CDR3 has 15 amino acids. In germline, CDR1 is LNHDA, CDR2 SQIVND (reference sequence). The CDR3 nucleotides are TGTGCCAGTAGTATTACGGGGGTCCCTAATCAGCCCCAGCATTTT. Its translation: CASSITGVPNQPQHF.

V gene TRBV19 combines with J gene TRBJ2-2; 8 positions agree with TRBD2. Germline CDR1 LNHDA, CDR2 SQIVND (reference sequence). CDR3 length equals 14 residues. The J segment lost 4 bases and the V segment lost 4 bases, leaving 2 bases of the junction unmatched. CDR3 loop: CASSSGRSTGELFF. The CDR3 region has the DNA TGTGCCAGTAGTAGCGGGAGGAGCACCGGGGAGCTGTTTTTT.

In this sample, this clone turned up a few times. The chain has TRBV11-3 and TRBJ1-1, with a tentative D call TRBD1 (6 bases). Germline CDR1 is SGHNT and CDR2 is YENEEA. The V gene lost 5 bases and the J gene lost 0 bases, with 13 bases spanning the gap. The CDR3 is 15 residues long. This chain's CDR3 is CASSLNRQVNTEAFF. CDR3 nucleotide sequence: TGTGCCAGCAGCCTTAACCGACAGGTGAACACTGAAGCTTTCTTT.

This clone turned up a few times. The V and J genes are TRBV6-4 and TRBJ1-2, with D unclear. V dropped 8 bases and J dropped 7 bases, with 11 bases sitting between them. The CDR3 totals 11 residues. The germline V gene has CDR1 MRHNA and CDR2 SNTAGT. The CDR3 loop reads CASGDGSGYTF. CDR3 DNA sequence: TGTGCCAGCGGAGACGGATCTGGCTACACCTTC.

The rearrangement links TRBV30 to TRBJ2-7; 9 nucleotides agree with TRBD1. The ends lost 1 base at V and 5 bases at J; junction bases unmatched: 9. Germline loops: CDR1 GTSNPN, CDR2 SVGIG (reference sequence). CDR3 length: 15 amino acids. The CDR3 DNA reads TGTGCCTGGAGTGCCCTTGACCGGGACAGGGACGAGCAGTACTTC. As protein: CAWSALDRDRDEQYF.

As concerns this clone: Relative to the germline gene, one junction end is altered; a read error may explain this. The genes are TRBV6-5 and TRBJ1-1; possibly TRBD1 for D (5 bases). The CDR3 sequence is 14 residues long. Germline V CDR1 and CDR2: MNHEY, SVGAGI. The chain's CDR3 is CASSYSPGYTEAFF. The DNA for the CDR3 is TGTGCCAGCAGTTACTCGCCAGGGTACACCGAAGCTTTCTTT.

CDR3 amino acids: CASSLTLQGAGQPQHF. DNA for the CDR3: TGTGCCAGCAGTCTTACCCTACAGGGGGCAGGGCAGCCCCAGCATTTT. The chain couples TRBV27 to TRBJ1-5; 9 nucleotides align to TRBD1. Per germline, CDR1 MNHEY and CDR2 SMNVEV (reference sequence). The CDR3 contains 16 residues. The trim removed 5 bases at V and 7 bases at J, leaving 12 bases unmatched.

The gene calls are TRBV7-9 and TRBJ2-7, with TRBD1 as a possible D gene (5 bases). CDR3 length: 15 residues. Looked up from germline, CDR1 is SEHNR and CDR2 is FQNEAQ (reference sequence). V was pared by 5 bases and J by 0 bases, with 14 bases between. CDR3 in amino acids: CASSDDRPSSYEQYF. The CDR3 nucleotides are TGTGCCAGCAGCGATGACAGACCCAGCTCCTACGAGCAGTACTTC.

The chain employs TRBV27 and TRBJ2-5; 12 bases are a match to TRBD1. The germline V gene encodes CDR1 MNHEY and CDR2 SMNVEV (reference sequence). The CDR3 contains 16 residues. Trimming removed 6 bases from V and 5 bases from J; junction bases left unmatched: 10. The CDR3 is CASSFSGTGGRETQYF. The DNA for the CDR3 is TGTGCCAGCAGCTTCTCCGGGACAGGGGGCCGGGAGACCCAGTACTTC.

This clone has more than one count but fewer than ten. This chain joins TRBV11-2 and TRBJ2-5; 8 bases agree with TRBD2. Trimming at V came to 6 bases and at J to 4 bases, leaving 1 base not matched to a gene. The CDR3 length is 12 residues. Germline assignment: CDR1 SGHAT and CDR2 FQNNGV. The CDR3 reads CASRSGRETQYF. As DNA, the CDR3 is TGTGCCAGCAGAAGCGGGAGAGAGACCCAGTACTTC.

The V call is TRBV19, the J call TRBJ2-7; D is possibly TRBD2 (5 bases). Trimming stripped 3 bases from V and 7 bases from J, with 16 bases between. This CDR3 has 14 residues. CDR1 is LNHDA and CDR2 is SQIVND in the germline V gene (reference sequence). CDR3 residues: CASSIPLNPGEQYF. The CDR3 DNA follows: TGTGCCAGTAGTATCCCCCTTAATCCGGGAGAGCAGTACTTC.

The rearrangement uses TRBV10-3 and TRBJ1-2; TRBD1 aligns across 9 bases. This CDR3 is built from 15 residues. The ends lost 10 bases at V and 1 base at J; junction bases unmatched: 10. Germline CDR1 and CDR2: ENHRY and SYGVKD. The CDR3: CASTLQGADNYGYTF. CDR3 DNA: TGTGCCAGTACCCTACAGGGGGCAGATAACTATGGCTACACCTTC.

This clone was observed a few times. The gene calls are TRBV6-4 and TRBJ1-5; D might be TRBD1 (5 bases). V lost 2 bases, J lost 7 bases, and 12 bases lay in between. CDR1 MRHNA and CDR2 SNTAGT come from the germline V gene. There are 14 residues in the CDR3. CDR3 coding DNA: TGTGCCAGCAGTGACGGGGCAGGGAACCAGCCCCAGCATTTT. It specifies CASSDGAGNQPQHF.

This chain links TRBV5-6 with TRBJ2-1; D gene ambiguous. In germline, CDR1 is SGHDT, CDR2 YYEEEE. This CDR3 has 12 amino acids. V dropped 3 bases and J dropped 5 bases, with 6 bases sitting between them. Written as DNA, the CDR3 is TGTGCCAGCAGCTCTACAGACAATGAGCAGTTCTTC. Translated: CASSSTDNEQFF.

This clone was seen more than once but under ten times. Other DNA sequences in this specimen translate into the identical CDR3. This CDR3 reads CASSLGSGGLLYF. The CDR3, as DNA: TGTGCCAGCAGCTTAGGGTCGGGAGGGCTTCTGTATTTT. The J gene is TRBJ2-3, the V gene TRBV7-2, with 8 bases lining up with TRBD2. The CDR3 runs 13 residues. The ends lost 1 base at V and 14 bases at J; junction bases unmatched: 8. CDR1 SGHTA and CDR2 FQGNSA come from the germline V gene. Based on the CDR3 plus reference TRBV7-2 and TRBJ2-3, the full variable domain is GAGVSQSPSNKVTEKGKDVELRCDPISGHTALYWYRQSLGQGLEFLIYFQGNSAPDKSGLPSDRFSAERTGGSVSTLTIQRTQQEDSAVYLCASSLGSGGLLYFGPGTRLTVL.